The 7 T cell receptor beta chains presented below share a single source sample, sequenced in a study of T cells in Graves' hyperthyroidism and ophthalmopathy. Using RNA transcripts as the source, TCR beta CDR3 regions were amplified. Carried out on the TCR CDR3, a first-round RT-PCR used the HTBI primer set. TCRdb analysed the multiplex PCR reads with MiXCR anew, one entry per CDR3 protein. The sample carries approximately 510,000 distinct CDR3 sequences, about 45% recorded once. The sequenced sample consisted of peripheral blood or thyroid tissue (not recorded which). All receptors come from an adult woman with Graves' disease, either hyperthyroidism or ophthalmopathy (not recorded which).

This clonotype came up many times. The DNA for the CDR3 is TGCAGTGCTAGCCCCGACAGTAACCAAGAGACCCAGTACTTC. This gives the protein CSASPDSNQETQYF. V usage is TRBV20-1 and J usage is TRBJ2-5, with D possibly being TRBD1 (5 bases). CDR1 and CDR2 (germline): DFQATT, SNEGSKA (reference sequence). This CDR3 spans 14 amino acids. Trimming cost V 3 bases and J 0 bases, with 11 bases left between them.

This clonotype turned up a few times. The genes are TRBV7-6 and TRBJ1-5; TRBD1 agrees at 11 bases. Germline CDR1 reads SGHVS; CDR2 reads FNYEAQ. Losses at the gene ends were 5 bases for V and 4 bases for J; bases not matched to a gene: 7. The CDR3 extends over 16 amino acids. CDR3 sequence reads: CASSPFGQGANQPQHF. DNA for the CDR3: TGTGCCAGCAGCCCGTTCGGACAGGGGGCTAATCAGCCCCAGCATTTT.

The V and J genes are TRBV10-3 and TRBJ2-7, with D possibly TRBD1 on 7 matching bases. The V end lost 6 bases, the J end lost 6 bases, and 15 bases lay between the germline ends. The CDR3 sequence is 13 residues long. The V gene's germline CDR1 is ENHRY and CDR2 SYGVKD. The CDR3 DNA is TGTGCCATCAGGGGAGGACAGGCGTCCGAGCAGTACTTC. Translating it yields CAIRGGQASEQYF.

Notes on this clonotype: An end of the junction does not agree with germline; a read error may underlie this. The rearrangement links TRBV6-5 to TRBJ1-2; the match to TRBD1 covers 8 bases. The germline CDR1 and CDR2 sequences are MNHEY and SVGAGI. The CDR3 runs 16 residues. CDR3 loop: CAGSYSMRQGFDGYTF. The CDR3 region has the DNA TGTGCCGGCAGTTACTCGATGCGACAGGGGTTTGATGGCTACACCTTC.

This chain joins TRBV20-1 and TRBJ2-7; D remains ambiguous. CDR1 and CDR2 (germline): DFQATT, SNEGSKA (reference sequence). The length of the CDR3 is 12 residues. V was pared by 5 bases and J by 4 bases, with 12 bases between. The CDR3 reads CSAGLLGYEQYF. The DNA for the CDR3 is TGCAGTGCTGGGCTCTTGGGGTACGAGCAGTACTTC.

The rearrangement uses TRBV15 and TRBJ1-5; TRBD1 might be the D (5 bases). V shed 5 bases and J shed 3 bases, with 17 bases lying between them. Germline CDR1 and CDR2: LNHNV and YYDKDF (reference sequence). The CDR3 spans 16 residues. The CDR3, as DNA: TGTGCCACCAGCGATCGACGCCGGGGCTACAATCAGCCCCAGCATTTT. Its protein product is CATSDRRRGYNQPQHF.

V gene TRBV20-1 combines with J gene TRBJ2-5; 10 bases map to TRBD1. J lost 0 bases, V lost 6 bases, and 7 bases had no gene match. From germline, CDR1 is DFQATT and CDR2 SNEGSKA (reference sequence). The CDR3 length is 15 residues. The CDR3 protein is CSADRTGGYQETQYF. CDR3 DNA sequence: TGCAGTGCCGATCGGACAGGGGGATACCAAGAGACCCAGTACTTC.